Sequencing of this T cell receptor beta chain was carried out in a study of shared clonotypes between healthy human individuals. Assay used: immunoSEQ multiplex PCR; TCRdb lists only in-frame clones, some missing. Of some 1 million clones in the sample, about 77% were seen once. CDR1 is SGHTA and CDR2 is FQGNSA in the germline V gene. V dropped 4 bases and J dropped 2 bases, with 8 bases sitting between them. The CDR3 sequence is 13 residues long. The source of this sequence is a man younger than 35 in good health. The J gene is TRBJ1-1, the V gene TRBV7-2; D is unresolved. Sequenced: memory CD4+ T cells sorted from blood. Sample subset: CD45RA-negative fraction. The CDR3 DNA is TGTGCCAGCAGCTCCCAGCGAAACACTGAAGCTTTCTTT. Protein product: CASSSQRNTEAFF.